The 26 T cell receptor beta chains given below trace back to one sample, sequenced in a study of vaccination effects on CD4 cells after COVID-19 (dated by TCRdb to the early 2020s). After approximately eleven days of culture, CD4+ T cells were isolated with the EasySep CD4+ T cell isolation kit. Library preparation employed the immunoSEQ multiplex PCR assay. Sourced from immuneACCESS, this table was stored by TCRdb with only in-frame sequences that have V and J called. A share of the clones is absent; for the studies checked, an unresolved V gene accounts for under half, and the remainder has no known explanation. A total of roughly 64,000 clones appear in this sample, under 80% of them only once. Together, the top ten hold approximately 20% of the sample. The antigens of these receptors remain unknown. The sequencing used CD4+ T cells from PBMCs cultured without peptide, collected before COVID-19 vaccination. Source of these receptors: a human donor who had a prior SARS-CoV-2 infection.

CDR3 nucleotide sequence: TGTGCCACCAGTGATAGTGGTCGGGGTTTCGTGTTTAATCAGCCCCAGCATTTT. This encodes CATSDSGRGFVFNQPQHF. V usage is TRBV24-1 and J usage is TRBJ1-5; D gene ambiguous. Trimming took off 3 bases at V and 4 bases at J, with 21 bases between the two ends. Germline loops: CDR1 KGHDR, CDR2 SFDVKD. The CDR3 runs to 18 residues.

This chain connects TRBV5-1 to TRBJ2-3; 8 nucleotides align to TRBD1. Looked up from germline, CDR1 is SGHRS and CDR2 is YFSETQ. The V segment lost 3 bases and the J segment 1 base; nucleotides outside the gene matches: 10. CDR3 length: 17 amino acids. CDR3 coding DNA: TGCGCCAGCAGCTGGGGGCCCGGGACAGGAGGCACAGATACGCAGTATTTT. Protein sequence: CASSWGPGTGGTDTQYF.

The rearrangement links TRBV5-1 to TRBJ2-5; 13 nucleotides match TRBD2. The CDR3 is 16 amino acids. Germline CDR1 reads SGHRS; CDR2 reads YFSETQ. V gave up 2 bases and J gave up 1 base; unmatched junction bases: 2. CDR3 sequence (DNA): TGCGCCAGCAGCTTAGGGACTAGCGGGGTCCAAGAGACCCAGTACTTC. It translates to CASSLGTSGVQETQYF.

V is TRBV7-9 and J is TRBJ1-3; D remains unclear. Germline V gene data show CDR1 as SEHNR and CDR2 as FQNEAQ (reference sequence). The V end lost 4 bases, the J end lost 3 bases, and 19 bases lay between the germline ends. The CDR3 runs to 17 residues. The CDR3 region is CASSSSWLGNGGNTIYF. The CDR3 DNA reads TGTGCCAGCAGCTCGTCCTGGTTGGGGAATGGTGGAAACACCATATATTTT.

The rearrangement joins TRBV7-9 to TRBJ2-3; 11 nucleotides match TRBD2. V was pared by 3 bases and J by 1 base, with 6 bases of the junction left unmatched. Looked up from germline, CDR1 is SEHNR and CDR2 is FQNEAQ (reference sequence). CDR3 length equals 17 residues. CDR3 residues: CASSFATSGGGTDTQYF. DNA for the CDR3: TGTGCCAGCAGCTTCGCAACTAGCGGGGGAGGCACAGATACGCAGTATTTT.

The chain joins TRBV7-6 to TRBJ1-1, with TRBD1 identical over 10 bases. Germline lookup yields CDR1 SGHVS and CDR2 FNYEAQ. The CDR3 runs to 17 residues. V trimming: 6 bases; J trimming: 5 bases; junction bases outside the gene matches: 15. CDR3 amino acids: CASSPLVTGGARTEAFF. CDR3 bases: TGTGCCAGCAGTCCCTTGGTGACAGGGGGCGCGAGAACTGAAGCTTTCTTT.

The chain carries TRBV6-5 and TRBJ1-3; a weak D match, TRBD1 (5 bases). Trimming took off 8 bases at V and 3 bases at J, with 14 bases between the two ends. The V gene's germline CDR1 is MNHEY and CDR2 SVGAGI. The CDR3 runs to 14 residues. The CDR3 loop reads CASGGEFFGNTIYF. CDR3 nucleotide sequence: TGTGCCAGCGGGGGGGAGTTCTTTGGAAACACCATATATTTT.

Judged by abundance, this clone is medium-sized. The chain joins TRBV23-1 to TRBJ2-7, with D possibly TRBD1 on 5 matching bases. TRBV23-1 is an open reading frame whose function is uncertain. V gave up 4 bases and J gave up 7 bases, with 35 bases separating them. The CDR3 is 20 amino acids. CDR3 DNA: TGCGCCAGCAGTCTCCTCTCGGTCCCCCAGGGTCCTCAGATCCCTGGAGAGCAGTACTTC. This gives the protein CASSLLSVPQGPQIPGEQYF.

The V and J genes are TRBV11-1 and TRBJ1-2; D remains ambiguous. Germline V CDR1 and CDR2: SGHAT, FQDESV (reference sequence). This CDR3 spans 13 amino acids. Trimming pared 5 bases from V and 4 bases from J, leaving 11 bases between. The CDR3, as DNA: TGTGCCAGCAGCCCAGACGGTCTCTATGGCTACACCTTC. Its protein product is CASSPDGLYGYTF.

The chain links TRBV27 to TRBJ1-5; the D gene is possibly TRBD1 (6 bases). Per germline, CDR1 MNHEY and CDR2 SMNVEV (reference sequence). The CDR3 consists of 13 residues. Trimming removed 8 bases at V and 6 bases at J, with 14 bases between. Here the CDR3 reads CASVDRPGQPQHF. CDR3 in DNA: TGTGCCAGCGTAGACAGGCCGGGTCAGCCCCAGCATTTT.

The genes are TRBV4-2 and TRBJ2-7; TRBD2 matches at 7 bases. The V and J ends lost 0 bases and 0 bases, in that order; junction bases with no gene match: 5. CDR3 length: 16 amino acids. CDR1 LGHNA and CDR2 YNFKEQ come from the germline V gene. CDR3 in amino acids: CASSQDGAGLSYEQYF. CDR3 DNA: TGTGCCAGCAGCCAAGATGGAGCGGGACTCTCCTACGAGCAGTACTTC.

J is TRBJ1-2 and V is TRBV11-3, with D possibly matching TRBD1 (6 bases). The V gene's germline CDR1 is SGHNT and CDR2 YENEEA. V was shortened by 5 bases and J by 3 bases, with 16 bases between the two germline ends. This CDR3 is built from 15 residues. CDR3 protein: CASSKSQGSYYGYTF. The DNA for the CDR3 is TGTGCCAGCAGCAAAAGCCAGGGGAGTTACTATGGCTACACCTTC.

This chain uses TRBV7-3 with TRBJ2-7, with D maybe TRBD2 (6 bases). Germline V gene lookup returns CDR1 SGHTA and CDR2 FQGTGA. The V end lost 2 bases, the J end lost 2 bases, and 13 bases lay between the germline ends. This CDR3 is 15 amino acids long. In DNA form, the CDR3 reads TGTGCCAGCAGCTTAGGAGGGCCGGGGACCTACGAGCAGTACTTC. Amino acid sequence: CASSLGGPGTYEQYF.

This sequence joins TRBV7-2 and TRBJ2-7; D is ambiguous. There are 13 residues in the CDR3. Germline V gene sequence: CDR1 SGHTA, CDR2 FQGNSA. With 5 bases removed from V and 4 bases from J, the gap between germline ends came to 12 bases. CDR3 in DNA: TGTGCCAGCAGCATCCGGGCCCTTTACGAGCAGTACTTC. Translated: CASSIRALYEQYF.

This clone was observed a few times. The V call is TRBV7-9, the J call TRBJ1-5; TRBD1 is a possible D gene (5 bases). V gave up 6 bases and J gave up 6 bases, with 12 bases separating them. Germline CDR1 and CDR2: SEHNR and FQNEAQ (reference sequence). The CDR3 spans 13 residues. CDR3 loop: CASSLQGSQPQHF. The CDR3 region has the DNA TGTGCCAGCAGTCTTCAGGGAAGTCAGCCCCAGCATTTT.

J is TRBJ2-7 and V is TRBV6-5, with 7 bases that match TRBD1. V lost 2 bases, J lost 5 bases, and 12 bases stayed unmatched. The CDR3 extends over 16 amino acids. From germline, CDR1 is MNHEY and CDR2 SVGAGI. CDR3 amino acids: CASSYDARQGADEQYF. CDR3 nucleotides: TGTGCCAGCAGTTACGACGCGAGACAGGGAGCGGACGAGCAGTACTTC.

The chain joins TRBV7-3 to TRBJ2-1; 9 bases fit TRBD2. Germline lookup yields CDR1 SGHTA and CDR2 FQGTGA. The trim removed 1 base at V and 8 bases at J, leaving 9 bases unmatched. The CDR3 has 16 residues. The CDR3 reads CASSLRRGGASDEQFF. The CDR3 region has the DNA TGTGCCAGCAGCTTAAGACGCGGGGGGGCCTCGGATGAGCAGTTCTTC.

Written as DNA, the CDR3 is TGTGCCAGCAGCCCACAACAGGGTCGTGATTCACCCCTCCACTTT. Its translation is CASSPQQGRDSPLHF. The chain uses TRBV5-4 and TRBJ1-6; tentatively, D is TRBD1 (6 bases). Trimming took off 4 bases at V and 8 bases at J, with 16 bases between the two ends. The CDR3 runs 15 residues. The germline gives CDR1 SGHNT, CDR2 YYREEE (reference sequence).

The chain combines TRBV5-1 with TRBJ1-4; D ambiguous. This CDR3 comprises 15 residues. Germline CDR1 reads SGHRS; CDR2 reads YFSETQ. The V end was cut by 0 bases, the J end by 0 bases, with 6 bases between. CDR3 sequence reads: CASSLAPATNEKLFF. In DNA, the CDR3 is TGCGCCAGCAGCTTGGCCCCCGCAACTAATGAAAAACTGTTTTTT.

V gene TRBV9 combines with J gene TRBJ2-2, with a tentative D call TRBD2 (5 bases). The V gene's germline CDR1 is SGDLS and CDR2 YYNGEE. The CDR3 totals 15 residues. Deletions cut 3 bases from V and 5 bases from J, with 14 bases between. CDR3 coding DNA: TGTGCCAGCAGCGCCCGGGGAGAGCTAACCGGGGAGCTGTTTTTT. Residues: CASSARGELTGELFF.

The V call is TRBV6-4, the J call TRBJ2-3; 10 nucleotides align to TRBD2. The V segment lost 3 bases and the J segment 4 bases; nucleotides outside the gene matches: 7. The CDR3 has 16 residues. Germline V gene data show CDR1 as MRHNA and CDR2 as SNTAGT. The CDR3 loop reads CASSESGGASPDTQYF. The DNA for the CDR3 is TGTGCCAGCAGTGAAAGCGGGGGGGCCTCGCCAGATACGCAGTATTTT.

The chain is built from TRBV28 and TRBJ1-1; 7 nucleotides match TRBD1. This CDR3 region has 14 residues. CDR1 and CDR2 from the germline V gene are MDHEN and SYDVKM. J lost 6 bases, V lost 5 bases, and 9 bases had no gene match. CDR3 residues: CASSTGVLGSEAFF. The CDR3 coding sequence is TGTGCCAGCAGTACAGGGGTCCTGGGTTCTGAAGCTTTCTTT.

This clone was observed a handful of times. This chain uses TRBV6-2 or TRBV6-3 with TRBJ1-5; D remains unclear. Germline V CDR1 and CDR2: MNHEY, SVGEGT. Trimming pared 3 bases from V and 6 bases from J, leaving 12 bases between. This CDR3 is 14 amino acids long. The CDR3 spells CASSYRSRLQPQHF. The CDR3 bases are TGTGCCAGCAGTTATAGGTCTCGGCTTCAGCCCCAGCATTTT.

Worth noting for this clone: A much larger clonotype is one base distant, so this may be a read error. The V and J genes are TRBV19 and TRBJ1-5; no clear D. The CDR3 is 13 amino acids. Trimming cost V 3 bases and J 2 bases, with 5 bases left between them. CDR1 and CDR2 from the germline V gene are LNHDA and SQIVND (reference sequence). The CDR3 DNA follows: TGTGCCAGTAGTATGGATCGCAATCAGCCCCAGCATTTT. It codes for CASSMDRNQPQHF.

This chain connects TRBV11-1 to TRBJ1-6, with D uncertain. Germline CDR1 SGHAT, CDR2 FQDESV (reference sequence). Trimming pared 2 bases from V and 10 bases from J, leaving 15 bases between. CDR3 size: 15 residues. The CDR3: CASSLTTSAESPLHF. CDR3 DNA: TGTGCCAGCAGCTTAACTACCTCGGCGGAATCACCCCTCCACTTT.

This clone has only a few counts. V is TRBV5-1 and J is TRBJ2-1, with TRBD2 identical over 7 bases. V was clipped by 3 bases and J by 4 bases; unmatched bases: 25. Germline V gene sequence: CDR1 SGHRS, CDR2 YFSETQ. CDR3 length: 21 residues. The CDR3 is CASSSTRLGPSSGDLYNEQFF. CDR3 bases: TGCGCCAGCAGCTCTACGCGGTTAGGCCCCTCGAGCGGGGACTTATACAATGAGCAGTTCTTC.